This T cell receptor beta chain was captured in a study of blood T cells in healthy people across ages. CDR3 length: 14 residues. The J segment lost 6 bases and the V segment lost 4 bases, leaving 6 bases of the junction unmatched. Germline V gene sequence: CDR1 MNHEY, CDR2 SVGEGT. In regard to this clonotype: As yet, its antigen is unknown.

Study outcomes and limitations: Aged donors had fewer naive CD4+ cells and lower diversity than long-lived donors. Those diversity estimates obtained from one million T cells were thought to be underestimates.

Primed by a sample-barcoded 5' primer and a J-beta primer mix, a second PCR proceeded for 7 to 11 cycles. Each cDNA molecule was tagged by a template-switch adaptor with 12 random nucleotides. Samples each returned at least 3 million CDR3-containing paired-end reads. A single record per CDR3 protein comes from TCRdb applying MiXCR to the 5' RACE reads. In the table there are 1.5 million to 2 million distinct CDR3 sequences, less than 50% of which are singletons. V gene TRBV6-2 or TRBV6-3 combines with J gene TRBJ1-5; TRBD1 matches at 7 bases. This TCR was recovered from a woman aged 35 to 49 in good health. The sample comprised blood. The CDR3 sequence: CASSWNRGVQPQHF. DNA of the CDR3: TGTGCCAGCAGTTGGAACAGGGGAGTTCAGCCCCAGCATTTT.